This T cell receptor (beta chain) comes out of a study of T cell changes during pregnancy in multiple sclerosis. Trimming took off 5 bases at V and 1 base at J, with 12 bases between the two ends. This CDR3 region has 15 residues. Germline loops: CDR1 LNHDA, CDR2 SQIVND (reference sequence). Method: immunoSEQ multiplex PCR; TCRdb's copy keeps in-frame clones and lacks some. The profile shows around 56,000 clones, approximately 86% of them singletons. Only one count was recorded for this clone. This material consisted of CD4+ T cells from peripheral blood mononuclear cells, taken in the third trimester of pregnancy. This chain links TRBV19 with TRBJ1-3; D is unresolved. This receptor was obtained from a female donor with multiple sclerosis, enrolled in a pregnancy study. The chain's CDR3 is CASSDSVRSGNTIYF. In DNA, the CDR3 is TGTGCCAGTAGTGACTCGGTGCGGTCTGGAAACACCATATATTTT.